The rows below give T cell receptor beta chains drawn from one sample of a study of T cells in tuberculosis. TCRdb's copy holds only in-frame clones and misses some; the assay was immunoSEQ multiplex PCR. The table has 85,000 to 90,000 clones, about nine tenths seen once. The sequenced sample was CD1b-GMM tetramer-negative cells sorted from PBMCs. Source of these receptors: an adult woman with latent tuberculosis. CDR3s include the opening cysteine and the closing phenylalanine or tryptophan. D genes are given only for firm matches. Where a row states a size, it is once, few, many or the class of an expanded clone; other rows omit it.

V gene,D gene,clone size,J gene,CDR3 DNA,CDR3 protein
TRBV6-6,TRBD1,NA,TRBJ1-6,TGTGCCAGCAGTTACTCGACGGGACAGTTTAATTCACCCCTCCACTTT,CASSYSTGQFNSPLHF
TRBV7-2,TRBD1,NA,TRBJ2-3,TGTGCCAGCAGCTTAGGGACAGGGCAGGGAACAGATACGCAGTATTTT,CASSLGTGQGTDTQYF
TRBV4-1,NA,NA,TRBJ1-2,TGCGCCAGCAGCCAAGTGAGGGATTTCAATGGCTACACCTTC,CASSQVRDFNGYTF
TRBV5-1,NA,NA,TRBJ1-4,TGCGCCAGCAGCTTGGGGGGGGGATCGACGCCGGCTAATGAAAAACTGTTTTTT,CASSLGGGSTPANEKLFF
TRBV18,NA,once,TRBJ1-5,TGTGCCAGCTCACCTTCCGGGACAACCTGGACTAGTAGCAATCAGCCCCAGCATTTT,CASSPSGTTWTSSNQPQHF
TRBV10-2,TRBD1,NA,TRBJ1-2,TGCGCCAGCAGTGAGTCGTCAGGACAGGGTTTGGGCTATGGCTACACCTTC,CASSESSGQGLGYGYTF
TRBV6-5,NA,NA,TRBJ1-3,TGTGCCAGCAGCCAAGAGGTGACTGGAAACACCATATATTTT,CASSQEVTGNTIYF
TRBV6-5,NA,NA,TRBJ2-5,TGTGCCAGCAGTTATGGTGGACAGTTAATCGAGACCCAGTACTTC,CASSYGGQLIETQYF
TRBV4-1,TRBD1,NA,TRBJ2-1,TGCGCCAGCAGCCCCAAAGGACAGGGGGTCCACAATGAGCAGTTCTTC,CASSPKGQGVHNEQFF
TRBV30,TRBD1,once,TRBJ1-5,TGTGCCTGGAGGGACAGGGCGAATCAGCCCCAGCATTTT,CAWRDRANQPQHF
TRBV11-2,NA,NA,TRBJ2-2,TGTGCCAGCAGCTTATCTAGATGGGGGGAGCTGTTTTTT,CASSLSRWGELFF
TRBV28,TRBD1,NA,TRBJ1-2,TGTGCCAGCAAGGACAGGGCCCGTTCCTATGGCTACACCTTC,CASKDRARSYGYTF
TRBV12-5,NA,NA,TRBJ2-1,TGTGCTAGTGGTTTGGAACAGGTCGGATACAATGAGCAGTTCTTC,CASGLEQVGYNEQFF
TRBV13,NA,few,TRBJ2-7,TGTGCCAGCAGGGAGGGAGGCCCACGCTCCTACGAGCAGTACTTC,CASREGGPRSYEQYF
TRBV7-2,NA,few,TRBJ2-3,TGTGCCAGCCGCCATGTGGGACTGAGCACAGATACGCAGTATTTT,CASRHVGLSTDTQYF
TRBV7-9,NA,NA,TRBJ1-1,TGTGCCAGCAGCTTAGCGAGGAGGGACGGCGCGAACACTGAAGCTTTCTTT,CASSLARRDGANTEAFF
TRBV7-8,NA,NA,TRBJ2-3,TGTGCCAGCAGCTTAAGAGGATCAGATACGCAGTATTTT,CASSLRGSDTQYF
TRBV5-1,NA,NA,TRBJ1-4,TGCGCCAGCAGCTTGGCCGTAGGGGTCCGAGATGAAAAACTGTTTTTT,CASSLAVGVRDEKLFF
TRBV19,TRBD1,NA,TRBJ1-2,TGTGCCAGTAGTGGCAGGGGGACTAACTATGGCTACACCTTC,CASSGRGTNYGYTF
TRBV18,NA,NA,TRBJ2-3,TGTGCCAGCTCACGGGCAGGAGGGACAGATACGCAGTATTTT,CASSRAGGTDTQYF
TRBV5-6,NA,NA,TRBJ2-7,TGTGCCAGCAGCTTCCAGCGCGGTTCGGAGCAGTACTTC,CASSFQRGSEQYF
TRBV5-1,NA,NA,TRBJ2-7,TGCGCCAGCAGCTTCTGGACGGGATCCTACGAGCAGTACTTC,CASSFWTGSYEQYF
TRBV2,TRBD2,NA,TRBJ2-1,TGTGCCAGCACCCAGTCCGGGGGGGCCGGTAATGAGCAGTTCTTC,CASTQSGGAGNEQFF
TRBV9,NA,NA,TRBJ2-1,TGTGCCAGCAGCGAGGAGATAAGCTCCTACAATGAGCAGTTCTTC,CASSEEISSYNEQFF
TRBV5-6,NA,NA,TRBJ2-7,TGTGCCAGCAGCGCCGGACAGAACCTCTACGAGCAGTACTTC,CASSAGQNLYEQYF
TRBV4-1,NA,NA,TRBJ1-6,TGCGCCAGCAGCCAAGATTTAACGGGAAGCTCCTATAATTCACCCCTCCACTTT,CASSQDLTGSSYNSPLHF
TRBV19,NA,NA,TRBJ1-2,TGTGCCAGTAGGAGACAGGAGAACTATGGCTACACCTTC,CASRRQENYGYTF
TRBV7-2,NA,NA,TRBJ1-1,TGTGCCAGCAGCATCCCCGCCGGGGGTACGAACACTGAAGCTTTCTTT,CASSIPAGGTNTEAFF
TRBV2,NA,NA,TRBJ1-5,TGTGCCAGCGCCTGGTGGGGGGGAAATCAGCCCCAGCATTTT,CASAWWGGNQPQHF
TRBV29-1,TRBD1,NA,TRBJ2-7,TGCAGCTCACGACAGGGTGACCGGCAGTACTTC,CSSRQGDRQYF
TRBV18,NA,NA,TRBJ2-3,TGTGCCAGCTCACCACTCCGCGGGGGCCCCACAGATACGCAGTATTTT,CASSPLRGGPTDTQYF
TRBV19,TRBD1,NA,TRBJ1-1,TGTGCCAGTAGTATGAGCCAGGGGGCTGAAGCTTTCTTT,CASSMSQGAEAFF
TRBV19,TRBD1,NA,TRBJ2-4,TGTGCCAGTAGTCACAACACCGGGACAGGGCTGTCGGCCAAAAACATTCAGTACTTC,CASSHNTGTGLSAKNIQYF
TRBV10-3,NA,NA,TRBJ1-2,TGTGCCATCTCCCGGGACACCAACTATGGCTACACCTTC,CAISRDTNYGYTF
TRBV4-2,TRBD1,few,TRBJ1-1,TGTGCCAGCAGCCACCAGGGGGTTGAAGCTTTCTTT,CASSHQGVEAFF
TRBV5-4,TRBD1,NA,TRBJ1-1,TGTGCCAGCAGCTTTAGGAGGGGGCTCACTGAAGCTTTCTTT,CASSFRRGLTEAFF
TRBV6-1,NA,few,TRBJ1-2,TGTGCCAGCAGTGAGAGGGACTACACCTTC,CASSERDYTF
TRBV7-2,NA,NA,TRBJ1-2,TGTGCCAGCAGGCGGACCGCCGAGGGTGGCTACACCTTC,CASRRTAEGGYTF
TRBV7-6,NA,NA,TRBJ2-7,TGTGCCAGCAGGTTACGACAGGATAGCTCCTACGAGCAGTACTTC,CASRLRQDSSYEQYF
TRBV18,TRBD2,NA,TRBJ2-3,TGTGCCAGCTCTTTTCGGGGACTAGCGGTTACAGATACGCAGTATTTT,CASSFRGLAVTDTQYF
TRBV6-4,TRBD2,once,TRBJ2-1,TGTGCCAGCAGTGGAGTCGCGAGACGGGGGGGCCTCATTGAGCAGTTCTTC,CASSGVARRGGLIEQFF
TRBV5-6,NA,NA,TRBJ2-5,TGTGCCAGCAGCCCTCAGACGGACTCGGGGTGGGAGACCCAGTACTTC,CASSPQTDSGWETQYF
TRBV27,NA,NA,TRBJ2-3,TGTGCCAGCAGTTTCGGCGGGGGCCCTTTTAGCACAGATACGCAGTATTTT,CASSFGGGPFSTDTQYF
TRBV13,TRBD2,NA,TRBJ2-7,TGTGCCAGCAGCGGAAGGTCAGCGGGGGCACCCACCTACGAGCAGTACTTC,CASSGRSAGAPTYEQYF